This entry lists 16 T cell receptor beta chains sequenced from one sample in a study of identical twins. TCRdb reanalysed the 5' RACE reads using MiXCR and keeps one entry per CDR3 protein. The sample gives under 900,000 distinct CDR3 sequences, 15% to 20% of which show up once; roughly 14% is in the top ten. This sample was also put to use in a study of T cells expressing NK-cell markers.

Sequenced input: PBMCs. The receptors originated from a woman between 18 and 30 years old in good health.

The chain couples TRBV9 to TRBJ2-2; D unresolved. V was trimmed by 1 base and J by 6 bases, leaving 10 bases between them. Germline values: CDR1 SGDLS, CDR2 YYNGEE. The CDR3 spans 14 residues. The CDR3 DNA is TGTGCCAGCAGCGTATCCTATCCTCCCGGGGAGCTGTTTTTT. This sequence encodes CASSVSYPPGELFF.

This clonotype was found a few times. The gene calls are TRBV5-1 and TRBJ1-6, with D possibly TRBD1 on 5 matching bases. CDR3 length: 16 residues. V dropped 4 bases and J dropped 6 bases, with 17 bases sitting between them. The germline gives CDR1 SGHRS, CDR2 YFSETQ. DNA for the CDR3: TGCGCCAGCAGCGCAGGACGGACTGACAGTAATTCACCCCTCCACTTT. Translated, it gives CASSAGRTDSNSPLHF. Full variable domain (rest looked up from reference TRBV5-1 and TRBJ1-6): KAGVTQTPRYLIKTRGQQVTLSCSPISGHRSVSWYQQTPGQGLQFLFEYFSETQRNKGNFPGRFSGRQFSNSRSEMNVSTLELGDSALYLCASSAGRTDSNSPLHFGNGTRLTVT.

This chain uses TRBV6-5 with TRBJ1-2, with TRBD1 identical over 8 bases. In germline, CDR1 is MNHEY, CDR2 SVGAGI. After removal of 8 bases from V and 7 bases from J, the junction contained 12 bases not matched to a gene. The CDR3 is made up of 14 amino acids. Here the CDR3 DNA reads TGTGCCAGCGGTTTAAGGCAGGGGGCGAGTGGCTACACCTTC. Protein sequence: CASGLRQGASGYTF.

This clonotype was detected a few times. The chain couples TRBV9 to TRBJ1-2; 8 nucleotides agree with TRBD1. Germline V CDR1 and CDR2: SGDLS, YYNGEE. This CDR3 is 15 amino acids long. Trimming cost V 1 base and J 4 bases; bases outside gene matches: 6. DNA for the CDR3: TGTGCCAGCAGCGTATCGACAGGGGTTGTCTATGGCTACACCTTC. It is translated as CASSVSTGVVYGYTF. The full variable domain, in which reference TRBV9 and TRBJ1-2 provide the parts outside the CDR3, is DSGVTQTPKHLITATGQRVTLRCSPRSGDLSVYWYQQSLDQGLQFLIQYYNGEERAKGNILERFSAQQFPDLHSELNLSSLELGDSALYFCASSVSTGVVYGYTFGSGTRLTVV.

The chain links TRBV6-1 to TRBJ1-1, with 8 positions matching TRBD1. This CDR3 spans 15 amino acids. The J segment lost 5 bases and the V segment lost 8 bases, leaving 13 bases of the junction unmatched. Germline V gives CDR1 MNHNS, CDR2 SASEGT. The CDR3 sequence is CASGPGQVTGTEAFF. The DNA of the CDR3 is TGTGCCAGCGGCCCGGGACAGGTAACAGGGACTGAAGCTTTCTTT.

The sample holds a few counts of this clonotype. The chain employs TRBV20-1 and TRBJ1-4; the D gene is possibly TRBD1 (5 bases). Germline V lookup: CDR1 DFQATT, CDR2 SNEGSKA (reference sequence). This CDR3 has 19 amino acids. Trimming removed 0 bases at V and 3 bases at J, with 23 bases between. The CDR3 DNA sequence: TGCAGTGCTAGAGATCCTTCCTTCGGGCAGGGCGCTTCTAATGAAAAACTGTTTTTT. It specifies CSARDPSFGQGASNEKLFF.

This clonotype occurred once. The chain joins TRBV4-2 to TRBJ2-7, with 9 bases matching TRBD1. Germline CDR1 reads LGHNA; CDR2 reads YNFKEQ. The CDR3 totals 14 residues. After removal of 1 base from V and 4 bases from J, the junction contained 2 bases not matched to a gene. The CDR3 sequence: CASSQGGQGYEQYF. CDR3 in DNA: TGTGCCAGCAGCCAAGGGGGACAGGGTTACGAGCAGTACTTC.

The rearrangement joins TRBV7-6 to TRBJ2-1; D might be TRBD2 (5 bases). In germline, CDR1 is SGHVS, CDR2 FNYEAQ. There are 16 residues in the CDR3. Trimming pared 0 bases from V and 0 bases from J, leaving 9 bases between. CDR3 DNA sequence: TGTGCCAGCAGCTTAGCGGGAGTCTCCTCCTACAATGAGCAGTTCTTC. Its translation is CASSLAGVSSYNEQFF.

This clonotype appeared a few times. The chain carries TRBV7-9 and TRBJ2-7, with D perhaps TRBD2 (5 bases). With 5 bases removed from V and 2 bases from J, the gap between germline ends came to 19 bases. CDR3 length: 16 residues. Per germline, CDR1 SEHNR and CDR2 FQNEAQ (reference sequence). The CDR3 is CASSNPTVFGAYEQYF. In DNA, the CDR3 is TGTGCCAGCAGCAATCCGACGGTCTTCGGGGCCTACGAGCAGTACTTC.

The rearrangement uses TRBV5-4 and TRBJ2-3, with 9 nucleotides matching TRBD2. The ends lost 4 bases at V and 0 bases at J; junction bases unmatched: 6. Per the germline V gene, CDR1 is SGHNT and CDR2 is YYREEE (reference sequence). There are 16 residues in the CDR3. The chain's CDR3 is CASSNRLAVSTDTQYF. The CDR3 coding sequence is TGTGCCAGCAGCAATAGACTAGCGGTTAGCACAGATACGCAGTATTTT. Variable domain in full (rest from reference TRBV5-4 and TRBJ2-3): ETGVTQSPTHLIKTRGQQVTLRCSSQSGHNTVSWYQQALGQGPQFIFQYYREEENGRGNFPPRFSGLQFPNYSSELNVNALELDDSALYLCASSNRLAVSTDTQYFGPGTRLTVL.

This chain joins TRBV20-1 and TRBJ2-1; possible D gene TRBD2, 5 bases. V was cut by 3 bases and J by 12 bases, with 15 bases left in between. The CDR3 has 12 residues. CDR1 and CDR2 (germline): DFQATT, SNEGSKA (reference sequence). CDR3 residues: CSASRRFSAQFF. CDR3 nucleotide sequence: TGCAGTGCTAGCCGCCGGTTTAGCGCGCAGTTCTTC.

The genes are TRBV7-6 and TRBJ2-5; D is possibly TRBD2 (6 bases). The CDR3 covers 15 residues. Germline-derived CDR1 and CDR2 are SGHVS and FNYEAQ. V gave up 5 bases and J gave up 0 bases, with 13 bases separating them. CDR3 amino acids: CASSRNPSDQETQYF. In nucleotides, the CDR3 is TGTGCCAGCAGCCGTAACCCTAGCGACCAAGAGACCCAGTACTTC.

This chain joins TRBV7-3 and TRBJ2-2; 7 nucleotides line up with TRBD2. This CDR3 is 15 amino acids long. In germline, CDR1 is SGHTA, CDR2 FQGTGA. V shed 7 bases and J 0 bases; nucleotides not matched to a gene: 5. The CDR3 nucleotides read TGTGCCAGCACGGGAGGCAATACGAACACCGGGGAGCTGTTTTTT. This gives the protein CASTGGNTNTGELFF.

The chain recombines TRBV24-1 with TRBJ2-4; D is possibly TRBD1 (5 bases). This CDR3 contains 15 residues. The V gene's germline CDR1 is KGHDR and CDR2 SFDVKD. Trimming removed 4 bases at V and 0 bases at J, with 9 bases between. CDR3 DNA sequence: TGTGCCACCAGTGACCAGACAGTAGCCAAAAACATTCAGTACTTC. It codes for CATSDQTVAKNIQYF.

Only a few counts were recorded for this clonotype. The chain recombines TRBV7-8 with TRBJ2-1; maybe TRBD2 (6 bases). The CDR3 is made up of 13 amino acids. Trimming left V 5 bases short and J 5 bases short, with 10 bases between. Germline-derived CDR1 and CDR2 are SGHVS and FQNEAQ. Written as DNA, the CDR3 is TGTGCCAGCAGCGGGGGGTTAAACAATGAGCAGTTCTTC. Translating gives CASSGGLNNEQFF. Supplemented by reference TRBV7-8 and TRBJ2-1, the full variable domain reads GAGVSQSPRYKVAKRGQDVALRCDPISGHVSLFWYQQALGQGPEFLTYFQNEAQLDKSGLPSDRFFAERPEGSVSTLKIQRTQQEDSAVYLCASSGGLNNEQFFGPGTRLTVL.

This chain connects TRBV20-1 to TRBJ2-4; D is ambiguous. This CDR3 comprises 12 residues. CDR1 is DFQATT, CDR2 SNEGSKA, per germline (reference sequence). V lost 6 bases, J lost 6 bases, and 12 bases lay in between. Here the CDR3 DNA reads TGCAGTGCACCCGACGGATTAAACATTCAGTACTTC. It specifies CSAPDGLNIQYF.